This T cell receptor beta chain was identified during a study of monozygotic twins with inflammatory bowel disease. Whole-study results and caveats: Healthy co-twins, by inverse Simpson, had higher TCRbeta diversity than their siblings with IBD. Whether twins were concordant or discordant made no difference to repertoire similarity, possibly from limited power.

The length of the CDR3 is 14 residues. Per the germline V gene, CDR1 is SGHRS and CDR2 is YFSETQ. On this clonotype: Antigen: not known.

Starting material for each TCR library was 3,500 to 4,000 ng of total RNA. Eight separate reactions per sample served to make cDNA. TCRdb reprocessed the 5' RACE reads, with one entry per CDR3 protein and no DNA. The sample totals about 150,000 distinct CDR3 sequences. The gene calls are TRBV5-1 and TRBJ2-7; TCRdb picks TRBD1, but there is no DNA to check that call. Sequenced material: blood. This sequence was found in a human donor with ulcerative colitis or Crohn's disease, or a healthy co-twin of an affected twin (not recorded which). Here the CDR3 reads CASTALDRGGEQYF. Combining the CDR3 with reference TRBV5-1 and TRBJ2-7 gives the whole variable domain KAGVTQTPRYLIKTRGQQVTLSCSPISGHRSVSWYQQTPGQGLQFLFEYFSETQRNKGNFPGRFSGRQFSNSRSEMNVSTLELGDSALYLCASTALDRGGEQYFGPGTRLTVT.